Below, 2 T cell receptor beta chains from the same sample are listed, as sequenced in a study of T cell changes during pregnancy in multiple sclerosis (dated by TCRdb to between 2019 and 2020). The library was built by means of the immunoSEQ multiplex PCR assay. TCRdb limited this immuneACCESS table to in-frame rearrangements with V and J called. A share of clones is missing; checked studies link under half to unresolved V genes, and the rest is unexplained. For this sample there are about 40,000 clones; 88% appear just once. Of the sample, 0.9% to 1.5% falls within the top ten clones. Specimen: CD4+ T cells from peripheral blood mononuclear cells, collected before pregnancy. The receptors originated from a female donor with multiple sclerosis, enrolled in a pregnancy study.

The rearrangement uses TRBV2 and TRBJ1-2; TRBD1 matches at 11 bases. CDR1 is SNHLY and CDR2 is FYNNEI in the germline V gene. The CDR3 consists of 12 residues. V was clipped by 6 bases and J by 8 bases; unmatched bases: 2. In DNA form, the CDR3 reads TGTGCCAGCAGGGGACAGGGGGGAGGCTACACCTTC. It is translated as CASRGQGGGYTF.

The gene calls are TRBV5-1 and TRBJ2-2, with TRBD2 matching 10 bases. The CDR3 length is 15 residues. CDR1 and CDR2 from the germline V gene are SGHRS and YFSETQ. Germline trimming cut 4 bases from V and 7 bases from J; bases unmatched to any gene: 7. CDR3 bases: TGCGCCAGCAGCGCGTACAGCGGGAGGGACGGGGAGCTGTTTTTT. Translating it yields CASSAYSGRDGELFF. The full variable domain, in which reference TRBV5-1 and TRBJ2-2 provide the parts outside the CDR3, is KAGVTQTPRYLIKTRGQQVTLSCSPISGHRSVSWYQQTPGQGLQFLFEYFSETQRNKGNFPGRFSGRQFSNSRSEMNVSTLELGDSALYLCASSAYSGRDGELFFGEGSRLTVL.